These 27 T cell receptor beta chains were sequenced from one sample in a study of T cell repertoires in cytomegalovirus infection. Which antigens these TCRs recognize remains unknown. In TCRdb, the reads were re-called with MiXCR into one record per CDR3 protein. The sample carries some 220,000 distinct CDR3 sequences, around 40% recorded once. The sample in question was CD8+ T cells from cultured PBMCs, obtained from culture after CMV antigen stimulation. These receptors were obtained from a human donor in good health (CMV status not recorded). Some clones in this sample may be carry-over from other donors' samples.

The J gene is TRBJ2-1, the V gene TRBV29-1; possibly TRBD2 for D (5 bases). CDR1 and CDR2 from the germline V gene are SQVTM and ANQGSEA. There are 12 residues in the CDR3. Trimming shortened V by 4 bases and J by 9 bases, and 13 bases separated the two germline ends. CDR3 nucleotide sequence: TGCAGCGTTGGGACTCCGGTCGGTGAGCAGTTCTTC. It translates to CSVGTPVGEQFF.

The rearrangement uses TRBV27 and TRBJ1-5; 7 positions agree with TRBD1. The V gene's germline CDR1 is MNHEY and CDR2 SMNVEV (reference sequence). The V segment lost 5 bases and the J segment 8 bases; nucleotides outside the gene matches: 12. The CDR3 is made up of 15 amino acids. The CDR3 here is CASSPTGMRVKPQHF. The DNA of the CDR3 is TGTGCCAGCAGTCCGACAGGGATGAGGGTGAAGCCCCAGCATTTT.

In this sample, this clonotype turned up a few times. V gene TRBV7-8 combines with J gene TRBJ1-5; the D gene is possibly TRBD1 (6 bases). Trimming stripped 3 bases from V and 6 bases from J, with 18 bases between. Germline V gene sequence: CDR1 SGHVS, CDR2 FQNEAQ. The CDR3 runs to 16 residues. In DNA, the CDR3 is TGTGCCAGCAGCTTGGCCCCGGGGGCAGGAGGTCAGCCCCAGCATTTT. This gives the protein CASSLAPGAGGQPQHF.

The gene calls are TRBV28 and TRBJ2-1, with TRBD2 matching over 16 bases. CDR1 is MDHEN and CDR2 is SYDVKM in the germline V gene. CDR3 length: 16 residues. Losses at the gene ends were 0 bases for V and 8 bases for J; bases not matched to a gene: 1. CDR3 loop: CASSLWGLAGGHEQFF. DNA of the CDR3: TGTGCCAGCAGTTTATGGGGACTAGCGGGAGGGCATGAGCAGTTCTTC.

The genes are TRBV7-2 and TRBJ2-1; D remains unclear. Trimming took 0 bases from V and 10 from J, leaving 7 bases between them. The CDR3 is 12 residues long. The germline V gene has CDR1 SGHTA and CDR2 FQGNSA. CDR3 sequence: CASSLASREQFF. CDR3 in DNA: TGTGCCAGCAGCTTAGCGTCCCGGGAGCAGTTCTTC.

This sequence joins TRBV6-2 or TRBV6-3 and TRBJ2-3; maybe TRBD2 (6 bases). The germline V gene encodes CDR1 MNHEY and CDR2 SVGEGT. This CDR3 comprises 19 residues. Trimming pared 5 bases from V and 0 bases from J, leaving 24 bases between. The CDR3 protein is CASSTTPLLTRQSTDTQYF. DNA for the CDR3: TGTGCCAGCAGTACTACTCCACTGTTGACTAGGCAAAGCACAGATACGCAGTATTTT.

The chain uses TRBV4-1 and TRBJ2-7, with a tentative D call TRBD1 (5 bases). The CDR3 is 14 residues long. V was clipped by 1 base and J by 9 bases, with 16 bases between them. Germline CDR1 is MGHRA and CDR2 is YSYEKL. The CDR3 loop reads CASSQGGPPDGQYF. The CDR3 region has the DNA TGCGCCAGCAGCCAAGGGGGCCCGCCGGACGGGCAGTACTTC.

This clonotype was seen a few times. V and J are TRBV28 and TRBJ2-5; 9 bases are shared with TRBD1. Per the germline V gene, CDR1 is MDHEN and CDR2 is SYDVKM. V was pared by 6 bases and J by 2 bases, with 4 bases of the junction left unmatched. The CDR3 runs to 14 residues. As DNA, the CDR3 is TGTGCCAGCAGAAGCGACAGGGGGCAAGAGACCCAGTACTTC. It specifies CASRSDRGQETQYF.

This chain connects TRBV29-1 to TRBJ2-7; 8 nucleotides match TRBD1. The CDR3 runs 13 residues. Unmatched junction bases numbered 7, after V lost 4 bases and J lost 5 bases. Per germline, CDR1 SQVTM and CDR2 ANQGSEA. The CDR3 bases are TGCAGCGTTGCCCAGACAGGGGATCACGAGCAGTACTTC. Residues: CSVAQTGDHEQYF.

The gene calls are TRBV4-1 and TRBJ2-5; possibly TRBD2 for D (6 bases). Germline V gene sequence: CDR1 MGHRA, CDR2 YSYEKL. The ends were cut back, 3 bases at V and 5 bases at J, with 10 bases in the middle. The CDR3 sequence is 13 residues long. CDR3 protein: CASSHTSKETQYF. The CDR3 nucleotides are TGCGCCAGCAGCCATACTAGCAAGGAGACCCAGTACTTC.

V usage is TRBV27 and J usage is TRBJ2-7, with 9 bases matching TRBD1. CDR3 length: 12 amino acids. Germline V lookup: CDR1 MNHEY, CDR2 SMNVEV (reference sequence). J gave up 5 bases and V 8 bases, and 4 bases lay outside the gene matches. The CDR3 coding sequence is TGTGCCAGCCGGACAGGGGTGAACGAGCAGTACTTC. This codes for CASRTGVNEQYF.

This clonotype was seen only once. This chain uses TRBV13 with TRBJ2-1; D might be TRBD1 (7 bases). Trimming removed 3 bases from V and 12 bases from J, with 21 bases in between. The CDR3 contains 15 residues. Looked up from germline, CDR1 is PRHDT and CDR2 is FYEKMQ (reference sequence). Here the CDR3 reads CASSLGTAIEGGQFF. DNA for the CDR3: TGTGCCAGCAGCTTGGGGACAGCCATCGAGGGGGGGCAGTTCTTC.

The genes are TRBV7-6 and TRBJ2-2, with 8 positions matching TRBD2. The CDR3 is 16 residues long. Germline V CDR1 and CDR2: SGHVS, FNYEAQ. V shed 1 base, J shed 4 bases, and the junction held 5 bases outside the gene matches. The CDR3 bases are TGTGCCAGCAGCTTAGTAGCGGGGTATTCCACCGGGGAGCTGTTTTTT. Translated, it gives CASSLVAGYSTGELFF.

This chain uses TRBV5-5 with TRBJ1-2; unclear D gene. The CDR3 length is 14 residues. The germline V gene encodes CDR1 SGHKS and CDR2 YYEKEE (reference sequence). Trimming took off 4 bases at V and 3 bases at J, with 13 bases between the two ends. The CDR3 protein is CASSPSYGDYGYTF. DNA of the CDR3: TGTGCCAGCAGCCCCTCTTACGGGGACTATGGCTACACCTTC.

J is TRBJ2-7 and V is TRBV20-1, with D perhaps assigned TRBD1 or TRBD2 (5 bases each). Germline CDR1 reads DFQATT; CDR2 reads SNEGSKA (reference sequence). The CDR3 consists of 14 residues. V lost 8 bases and J lost 0, with 17 bases in between. The CDR3 DNA is TGCAGTACGAAGGGACGGCCTGGCTCCTACGAGCAGTACTTC. Its protein product is CSTKGRPGSYEQYF.

This clonotype is a singleton in its sample. The chain has TRBV28 and TRBJ2-3; a possible D gene is TRBD2 (6 bases). Trimming pared 5 bases from V and 7 bases from J, leaving 28 bases between. The V gene's germline CDR1 is MDHEN and CDR2 SYDVKM. There are 18 residues in the CDR3. The CDR3 loop reads CASSLLYRRAGGGNTQYF. The CDR3 coding sequence is TGTGCCAGCAGTCTCCTATATCGGAGAGCGGGTGGAGGGAATACGCAGTATTTT.

CDR3 DNA sequence: TGCGCCAGCAGCCAAGAGGGACACGCTGATGGCTACACCTTC. Its translation: CASSQEGHADGYTF. The chain is built from TRBV4-1 and TRBJ1-2; maybe TRBD1 (6 bases). The ends were cut back, 0 bases at V and 6 bases at J, with 11 bases in the middle. In germline, CDR1 is MGHRA, CDR2 YSYEKL. There are 14 residues in the CDR3.

This chain joins TRBV7-9 and TRBJ2-5; 7 positions agree with TRBD1. The CDR3 is 17 residues long. Per the germline V gene, CDR1 is SEHNR and CDR2 is FQNEAQ (reference sequence). Trimming took 4 bases from V and 0 from J; bases not matched to a gene: 11. CDR3 nucleotide sequence: TGTGCCAGCAGCTCTTTCCCCATCGGGACAGACCAAGAGACCCAGTACTTC. The encoded protein is CASSSFPIGTDQETQYF. The full variable domain, in which reference TRBV7-9 and TRBJ2-5 provide the parts outside the CDR3, is DTGVSQNPRHKITKRGQNVTFRCDPISEHNRLYWYRQTLGQGPEFLTYFQNEAQLEKSRLLSDRFSAERPKGSFSTLEIQRTEQGDSAMYLCASSSFPIGTDQETQYFGPGTRLLVL.

The chain links TRBV5-1 to TRBJ2-4, with 8 nucleotides matching TRBD1. CDR3 length equals 20 residues. J was trimmed by 1 base and V by 3 bases; bases with no gene match: 18. CDR1 SGHRS and CDR2 YFSETQ come from the germline V gene. In DNA, the CDR3 is TGCGCCAGCAGCTCCAAGGACAGGGAACCCACAGAGAGGGCCAAAAACATTCAGTACTTC. Translation gives CASSSKDREPTERAKNIQYF.

This clonotype has more than one count but fewer than ten. The genes are TRBV6-1 and TRBJ2-4; unclear D gene. The CDR3 runs 14 residues. Trimming left V 6 bases short and J 0 bases short, with 9 bases between. Germline values: CDR1 MNHNS, CDR2 SASEGT. The CDR3 coding sequence is TGTGCCAGCAGAGACGTCTTAGCCAAAAACATTCAGTACTTC. Encoded protein: CASRDVLAKNIQYF.

The gene calls are TRBV12-3 or TRBV12-4 and TRBJ2-7, with TRBD1 matching 7 bases. V lost 7 bases to trimming and J lost 2 bases; unmatched junction nucleotides: 11. CDR3 length: 15 residues. Written as DNA, the CDR3 is TGTGCCAGCAACCGTCCAGGGGGACCCCCCTACGAGCAGTACTTC. This codes for CASNRPGGPPYEQYF.

This clonotype was observed a handful of times. The V and J genes are TRBV4-1 and TRBJ1-2; 7 bases align to TRBD1. Per the germline V gene, CDR1 is MGHRA and CDR2 is YSYEKL. The CDR3 extends over 17 amino acids. J was trimmed by 4 bases and V by 4 bases; bases with no gene match: 15. The CDR3 DNA reads TGCGCCAGCAGCCGCCACATTCAAGGGGGCGCAGGCTATGGCTACACCTTC. It is translated as CASSRHIQGGAGYGYTF.

The rearrangement links TRBV10-3 to TRBJ2-2; D perhaps matches TRBD1 (6 bases). Trimming left V 3 bases short and J 0 bases short, with 11 bases between. The germline V gene encodes CDR1 ENHRY and CDR2 SYGVKD. This CDR3 has 16 residues. CDR3 sequence reads: CAISDWDNTNTGELFF. In nucleotides, the CDR3 is TGTGCCATCAGTGACTGGGACAACACGAACACCGGGGAGCTGTTTTTT.

The genes are TRBV29-1 and TRBJ2-5, with no clear D. The CDR3 contains 13 residues. V dropped 1 base and J dropped 5 bases, with 11 bases sitting between them. CDR1 is SQVTM, CDR2 ANQGSEA, per germline. The CDR3 DNA sequence: TGCAGCGTTGAAGCCGCGGAGTGGGAGACCCAGTACTTC. Amino acid sequence: CSVEAAEWETQYF.

Only a few counts were recorded for this clonotype. The CDR3 protein is CASSLIPGLAGADTQYF. CDR3 nucleotide sequence: TGTGCCAGCAGCTTAATCCCGGGACTAGCGGGAGCAGATACGCAGTATTTT. The rearrangement joins TRBV7-3 to TRBJ2-3; 14 bases line up with TRBD2. Trimming cost V 1 base and J 4 bases; bases outside gene matches: 4. The CDR3 totals 17 residues. Germline values: CDR1 SGHTA, CDR2 FQGTGA.

The V call is TRBV4-1, the J call TRBJ2-7; D could derive from TRBD1 or TRBD2 (5 bases each). The CDR3 extends over 14 amino acids. The V and J ends lost 4 bases and 2 bases respectively, with 12 bases between them. Germline CDR1 MGHRA, CDR2 YSYEKL. The CDR3 here is CASSPAKGPYEQYF. CDR3 DNA: TGCGCCAGCAGCCCCGCCAAGGGACCCTACGAGCAGTACTTC.

The chain employs TRBV28 and TRBJ1-4; no definite D call. This CDR3 has 14 residues. Germline V gene sequence: CDR1 MDHEN, CDR2 SYDVKM. V was trimmed by 2 bases and J by 4 bases, leaving 8 bases between them. The CDR3, as DNA: TGTGCCAGCAGTTTAGGCCAGCTTAATGAAAAACTGTTTTTT. This encodes CASSLGQLNEKLFF.